Listed below are T cell receptor beta chains from one sample, sequenced in a study of blood T cell repertoires in COVID-19. TCRdb's copy holds only in-frame clones and misses some; the assay was immunoSEQ multiplex PCR. The table includes approximately 330,000 clones, approximately 86% detected once. What was sequenced was peripheral blood. The origin of the receptors is a man aged 25-40 years with COVID-19, enrolled during active disease. Each CDR3 is given with its conserved first and last residue. The order of the fields is CDR3 DNA, CDR3 protein, clone size, D gene, V gene, J gene. A D gene is named only where the DNA matches it firmly. Clone size appears in some rows only: once, few, many, or a class for an expanded clone.

DNA: TGTGCAAGTCGCCTAGCCGGGGGACTAGCGGGCCCCTACGAGCAGTACTTC
CDR3: CASRLAGGLAGPYEQYF
size: once
D: -
V: TRBV12-2
J: TRBJ2-7

DNA: TGTGCCAGTAGTACTAGCGGGATGGGCTACGAGCAGTACTTC
CDR3: CASSTSGMGYEQYF
size: few
D: TRBD2
V: TRBV19
J: TRBJ2-7

DNA: TGTGCCAGCAGTAACCAGGCGGGGGAAAAACTGTTTTTT
CDR3: CASSNQAGEKLFF
size: -
D: -
V: TRBV27
J: TRBJ1-4

DNA: TGCAGCGTCGACGACAGACGCTCCTACAATGAGCAGTTCTTC
CDR3: CSVDDRRSYNEQFF
size: -
D: -
V: TRBV29-1
J: TRBJ2-1

DNA: TGTGCCAGCAGCCCCTACCCCACTAGCGGGGGGGCCAACTACAATGAGCAGTTCTTC
CDR3: CASSPYPTSGGANYNEQFF
size: -
D: TRBD2
V: TRBV7-2
J: TRBJ2-1

DNA: TGTGCCAGCAGTTCGCCGACAGGGGCTGATGAAAAACTGTTTTTT
CDR3: CASSSPTGADEKLFF
size: -
D: TRBD1
V: TRBV6-6
J: TRBJ1-4

DNA: TGTGCCAGCATTGGGACAGCGAACACCGGGGAGCTGTTTTTT
CDR3: CASIGTANTGELFF
size: -
D: TRBD1
V: TRBV2
J: TRBJ2-2

DNA: TGTGCCAGCAGTTTAGACAGCATGAACACTGAAGCTTTCTTT
CDR3: CASSLDSMNTEAFF
size: -
D: -
V: TRBV28
J: TRBJ1-1

DNA: TGTGCCAGCAGTCGACAGGGTGTTCGTTCGAACACTGAAGCTTTCTTT
CDR3: CASSRQGVRSNTEAFF
size: -
D: TRBD1
V: TRBV2
J: TRBJ1-1

DNA: TGCGCCAGCAGCCAAGTTAACGCGATGAGCTACGAGCAGTACTTC
CDR3: CASSQVNAMSYEQYF
size: -
D: -
V: TRBV4-1
J: TRBJ2-7

DNA: TGTGCCAGCAGGGGACTAGCGGGGGCAACCTACGAGCAGTACTTC
CDR3: CASRGLAGATYEQYF
size: -
D: TRBD2
V: TRBV6-5
J: TRBJ2-7

DNA: TGTGCCAGCAGTTACGGGACAGACACCGGGGAGCTGTTTTTT
CDR3: CASSYGTDTGELFF
size: -
D: TRBD1
V: TRBV6-5
J: TRBJ2-2

DNA: TGCGCCAGCAGCCAAGACTCGAACACCGGGGAGCTGTTTTTT
CDR3: CASSQDSNTGELFF
size: many
D: -
V: TRBV4-1
J: TRBJ2-2

DNA: TGTGCCAGCAGTCCGCGGACAGGGAACATTCAGTACTTC
CDR3: CASSPRTGNIQYF
size: -
D: TRBD1
V: TRBV27
J: TRBJ2-4

DNA: TGTGCCAGCACCTTCTTCACTGAAGCTTTCTTT
CDR3: CASTFFTEAFF
size: few
D: -
V: TRBV11-2
J: TRBJ1-1

DNA: TGCGCCAGCAGCGGATTAACAGGGGATTTGCACACTGAAGCTTTCTTT
CDR3: CASSGLTGDLHTEAFF
size: -
D: TRBD1
V: TRBV5-1
J: TRBJ1-1

DNA: TGTGCCTGGAGTAACCGGGACAGGGCTTGGATAAATGAAAAACTGTTTTTT
CDR3: CAWSNRDRAWINEKLFF
size: -
D: TRBD1
V: TRBV30
J: TRBJ1-4